One sample yielded the 11 T cell receptor beta chains listed below, sequenced in a study of blood T cell repertoires in COVID-19. Libraries were prepared by immunoSEQ multiplex PCR; TCRdb keeps only in-frame clonotypes and omits some of them. In the table there are some 180,000 clones, about 80% of which are singletons. The sequencing sample was made of peripheral blood. The source is a woman aged 55-69 years with COVID-19, enrolled during active disease.

This chain connects TRBV28 to TRBJ1-4; 8 positions match TRBD1. The CDR3 is made up of 15 amino acids. The junction had 13 bases not matched to a gene; V was cut back by 6 bases and J by 10 bases. In germline, CDR1 is MDHEN, CDR2 SYDVKM. The DNA of the CDR3 is TGTGCCAGCAGACGAGCCGGACAGGGACTCGGAAAACTGTTTTTT. It is translated as CASRRAGQGLGKLFF.

There are a few counts of this clone. The V call is TRBV5-6, the J call TRBJ2-3; D is uncertain. V was trimmed by 2 bases and J by 4 bases, leaving 8 bases between them. There are 13 residues in the CDR3. Germline CDR1 SGHDT, CDR2 YYEEEE. The CDR3 loop reads CASSFEEADTQYF. The CDR3 nucleotides read TGTGCCAGCAGCTTCGAGGAAGCAGATACGCAGTATTTT.

This chain joins TRBV19 and TRBJ1-1; possible D gene TRBD1, 6 bases. Germline assignment: CDR1 LNHDA and CDR2 SQIVND (reference sequence). V lost 4 bases and J 1 base, leaving 10 bases between the germline ends. This CDR3 is 14 amino acids long. In nucleotides, the CDR3 is TGTGCCAGTAGTACCGGGACACCGAACACTGAAGCTTTCTTT. Translation gives CASSTGTPNTEAFF.

The chain couples TRBV24-1 to TRBJ1-1; tentative D call: TRBD1 (6 bases). This CDR3 has 14 amino acids. Germline assignment: CDR1 KGHDR and CDR2 SFDVKD. V was pared by 2 bases and J by 11 bases, with 17 bases between. The CDR3 bases are TGTGCCACCAGTGATTCTGACAGGCAGAGGGGGGCTTTCTTT. As protein: CATSDSDRQRGAFF.

This sequence joins TRBV5-1 and TRBJ2-7, with D possibly being TRBD2 (5 bases). Germline V CDR1 and CDR2: SGHRS, YFSETQ. With 4 bases removed from V and 4 bases from J, the gap between germline ends came to 18 bases. This CDR3 region has 15 residues. CDR3 protein: CASSPRTLQSYEQYV. In DNA form, the CDR3 reads TGCGCCAGCAGCCCGAGGACTCTACAATCATACGAGCAGTACGTC.

The chain carries TRBV6-5 and TRBJ2-3; 7 nucleotides match TRBD2. CDR3 length: 15 residues. Germline trimming cut 2 bases from V and 6 bases from J; bases unmatched to any gene: 8. In germline, CDR1 is MNHEY, CDR2 SVGAGI. This CDR3 reads CASSYRGLETDTQYF. CDR3 nucleotide sequence: TGTGCCAGCAGTTACCGCGGACTAGAGACCGATACGCAGTATTTT.

V and J are TRBV5-1 and TRBJ1-2; D is possibly TRBD1 (6 bases). The CDR3 spans 14 residues. The V end was cut by 4 bases, the J end by 5 bases, with 15 bases between. The germline V gene has CDR1 SGHRS and CDR2 YFSETQ. The CDR3 spells CASSTGQLPYGYTF. The CDR3, as DNA: TGCGCCAGCAGCACCGGACAGCTTCCGTATGGCTACACCTTC.

V and J are TRBV9 and TRBJ1-2; the match to TRBD1 covers 10 bases. Germline assignment: CDR1 SGDLS and CDR2 YYNGEE. This CDR3 contains 13 residues. With V trimmed by 3 bases and J by 7 bases, 3 bases remained unmatched. The CDR3 region has the DNA TGTGCCAGCAGCGCACGGGACAGGGGTGGCTACACCTTC. As protein: CASSARDRGGYTF.

This clone was counted only a few times. In DNA, the CDR3 is TGTGCCAGTGGACAGGGGGGTTCGCCCCAGCATTTT. This sequence encodes CASGQGGSPQHF. The chain is built from TRBV19 and TRBJ1-5; 10 nucleotides match TRBD1. The junction had 4 bases not matched to a gene; V was cut back by 8 bases and J by 9 bases. The CDR3 consists of 12 residues. CDR1 is LNHDA and CDR2 is SQIVND in the germline V gene (reference sequence).

This clone was seen just once. The gene calls are TRBV7-3 and TRBJ2-2; 8 nucleotides agree with TRBD2. V lost 2 bases and J lost 6; bases outside the gene matches: 11. The CDR3 runs to 17 residues. Germline V gene data show CDR1 as SGHTA and CDR2 as FQGTGA. Here the CDR3 DNA reads TGTGCCAGCAGCTTATTTGTGAGGAGCGGGAGTGCCGGGGAGCTGTTTTTT. Its protein is CASSLFVRSGSAGELFF.

V gene TRBV6-1 combines with J gene TRBJ2-5; D is ambiguous. The CDR3 extends over 13 amino acids. Deletions cut 3 bases from V and 4 bases from J, with 9 bases between. Germline V gene sequence: CDR1 MNHNS, CDR2 SASEGT. CDR3 sequence reads: CASSEIVAETQYF. The DNA of the CDR3 is TGTGCCAGCAGTGAGATAGTTGCAGAGACCCAGTACTTC.